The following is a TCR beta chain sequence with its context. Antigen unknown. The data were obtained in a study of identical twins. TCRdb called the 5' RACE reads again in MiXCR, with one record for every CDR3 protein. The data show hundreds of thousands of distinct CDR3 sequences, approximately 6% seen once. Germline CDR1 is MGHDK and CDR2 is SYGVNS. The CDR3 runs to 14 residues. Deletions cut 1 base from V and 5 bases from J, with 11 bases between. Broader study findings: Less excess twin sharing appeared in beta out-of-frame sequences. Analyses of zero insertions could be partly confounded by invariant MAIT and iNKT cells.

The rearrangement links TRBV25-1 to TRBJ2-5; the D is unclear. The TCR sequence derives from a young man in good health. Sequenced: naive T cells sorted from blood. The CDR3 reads CASSESLNAETQYF. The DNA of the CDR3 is TGTGCCAGCAGTGAATCTTTAAACGCCGAGACCCAGTACTTC.